This TCR beta chain was captured by sequencing in a study of HIV-infected patients and healthy controls. Study outcomes and limitations: MAIT alpha-chain CDR3s were frequent in healthy controls, depleted in HIV+. Eight alpha and eight beta V genes differed significantly in mean usage between HIV-infected patients and controls.

Roughly three months, about 14 weeks, into antiretroviral therapy, follow-up blood was collected. No cell fractionation was done, so the repertoire covers all unsorted peripheral blood T cells. A few counts support this clonotype. No antigen is known for it. A read error may explain this, as a much larger clone is one base away. Alpha and beta constant-region primers primed reverse transcription of about 0.5 ug RNA. Separate chain-specific third strand synthesis with multiplexing indices produced the alpha and beta libraries. TCRdb ran MiXCR on the 5' RACE reads and lists one entry per CDR3 protein. The data show over 5,000 distinct CDR3 sequences, 20% seen once. The CDR3 has 17 amino acids. From germline, CDR1 is SGHAT and CDR2 FQNNGV.

The TCR sequence derives from an adult with HIV infection. The genes are TRBV11-2 and TRBJ2-1; the match to TRBD1 covers 8 bases. The input for sequencing was blood, taken during antiretroviral therapy. The CDR3: CASSWARTGSLYNEKFF. The CDR3 bases are TGTGCCAGCAGCTGGGCCCGGACAGGGTCCCTCTACAATGAGAAGTTCTTC.